Presented here are 18 T cell receptor beta chains from one specimen sequenced in a study of spatial heterogeneity in lung cancer. The time point here: sample taken at primary tumor resection. One entry per CDR3 protein, called by TCRdb with MiXCR from the 5' RACE reads. This table holds 25,000 or so distinct CDR3 sequences, around 5.1% found once. The sequenced sample was PBMCs, obtained at surgery. The source of these receptors is a male donor with early-stage non-small cell lung cancer.

This clonotype was found many times. The chain links TRBV11-3 to TRBJ1-1, with D unclear. V lost 0 bases and J lost 2, with 10 bases in between. Germline values: CDR1 SGHNT, CDR2 YENEEA. This CDR3 region has 15 residues. The DNA of the CDR3 is TGTGCCAGCAGCTTAGATGTAAGACCTAACACTGAAGCTTTCTTT. Its protein is CASSLDVRPNTEAFF.

This clonotype was seen at least ten times. V usage is TRBV18 and J usage is TRBJ1-2; D call uncertain. V shed 2 bases and J shed 8 bases, with 6 bases lying between them. Germline CDR1 reads KGHSH; CDR2 reads LQKENI. The CDR3 runs to 11 residues. The CDR3 bases are TGTGCCAGCTCACCAGGGTTAGGCTACACCTTC. It encodes CASSPGLGYTF.

This clonotype has at least ten counts. The rearrangement links TRBV6-1 to TRBJ2-1; the D is unclear. In germline, CDR1 is MNHNS, CDR2 SASEGT. V was shortened by 4 bases and J by 0 bases, with 7 bases between the two germline ends. The CDR3 spans 14 residues. The CDR3: CASSAKTSYNEQFF. As DNA, the CDR3 is TGTGCCAGCAGTGCCAAAACCTCCTACAATGAGCAGTTCTTC.

This clonotype is medium-sized by share. CDR3 bases: TGCAGCGGCTGGGGACCGGGGAACACTGAAGCTTTCTTT. Translating gives CSGWGPGNTEAFF. V usage is TRBV29-1 and J usage is TRBJ1-1, with D possibly matching TRBD1 (5 bases). Looked up from germline, CDR1 is SQVTM and CDR2 is ANQGSEA. The CDR3 loop spans 13 amino acids. Trimming cost V 7 bases and J 1 base, with 13 bases left between them.

In this sample, this clonotype turned up many times. V and J are TRBV30 and TRBJ1-4; no reliable D call. This CDR3 has 14 residues. Trimming cost V 2 bases and J 0 bases, with 7 bases left between them. CDR1 GTSNPN and CDR2 SVGIG come from the germline V gene (reference sequence). The CDR3 DNA reads as TGTGCCTGGAGTCCGGCTGCAACTAATGAAAAACTGTTTTTT. This sequence encodes CAWSPAATNEKLFF.

In its sample, this clonotype was seen many times. This chain joins TRBV6-6 and TRBJ1-1, with D unresolved. Germline-derived CDR1 and CDR2 are MNHNY and SVGAGI (reference sequence). V gave up 6 bases and J gave up 3 bases, with 11 bases separating them. There are 13 residues in the CDR3. CDR3 in DNA: TGTGCCAGCAGGGACGGACGGTACACTGAAGCTTTCTTT. Translated: CASRDGRYTEAFF.

This clonotype was seen repeatedly, ten times or more. The chain recombines TRBV6-1 with TRBJ2-1, with 11 positions matching TRBD2. Germline trimming cut 7 bases from V and 3 bases from J; bases unmatched to any gene: 5. Germline CDR1 reads MNHNS; CDR2 reads SASEGT. This CDR3 contains 15 residues. CDR3: CASNRLAGSYNEQFF. The CDR3 DNA follows: TGTGCCAGCAATCGACTAGCGGGAAGCTACAATGAGCAGTTCTTC.

This clonotype was picked up many times. The chain links TRBV27 to TRBJ2-7, with D perhaps matching TRBD1 or TRBD2 (7 bases each). Germline loops: CDR1 MNHEY, CDR2 SMNVEV (reference sequence). V lost 4 bases and J lost 7, with 20 bases in between. The CDR3 covers 15 residues. CDR3 bases: TGTGCCAGCAGTTCCCCCCCGGGCAGGGGGGGAGAGCAGTACTTC. Translating it yields CASSSPPGRGGEQYF.

This clonotype was seen repeatedly, ten times or more. The CDR3 loop is CASSMDGGTNTGELFF. The CDR3 region has the DNA TGTGCCAGTAGTATGGACGGGGGGACGAACACCGGGGAGCTGTTTTTT. The rearrangement links TRBV19 to TRBJ2-2; 7 nucleotides agree with TRBD2. Trimming at V came to 3 bases and at J to 0 bases, leaving 4 bases not matched to a gene. CDR1 and CDR2 from the germline V gene are LNHDA and SQIVND (reference sequence). This CDR3 is 16 amino acids long.

This chain links TRBV12-3 or TRBV12-4 with TRBJ1-3; D not certain. This CDR3 region has 11 residues. With 1 base removed from V and 5 bases from J, the gap between germline ends came to 0 bases. The CDR3, as DNA: TGTGCCAGCAGTTTAGGAAACACCATATATTTT. Encoded protein: CASSLGNTIYF.

In its sample, this clonotype was seen many times. This chain's CDR3 is CASSLEGKGYGYTF. The CDR3, as DNA: TGTGCCAGCAGTTTAGAGGGTAAAGGCTATGGCTACACCTTC. This sequence joins TRBV27 and TRBJ1-2; D is unclear. CDR3 length equals 14 residues. Germline CDR1 and CDR2: MNHEY and SMNVEV (reference sequence). Trimming took 2 bases from V and 4 from J, leaving 11 bases between them.

This clonotype has a count of ten or more. The rearrangement joins TRBV14 to TRBJ2-2, with 7 bases aligning to TRBD2. V trimming: 8 bases; J trimming: 1 base; junction bases outside the gene matches: 4. From germline, CDR1 is SGHDN and CDR2 FVKESK. The CDR3 is made up of 14 amino acids. The CDR3 DNA sequence: TGTGCCAGCCGGGACTACTTGAACACCGGGGAGCTGTTTTTT. Translation: CASRDYLNTGELFF.

This clonotype was detected many times. The rearrangement uses TRBV10-3 and TRBJ2-5; a possible D gene is TRBD2 (6 bases). Per the germline V gene, CDR1 is ENHRY and CDR2 is SYGVKD. The length of the CDR3 is 13 residues. V was trimmed by 5 bases and J by 2 bases, leaving 9 bases between them. CDR3 nucleotides: TGTGCCATCAGTTCGGGAGAACAAGAGACCCAGTACTTC. Protein sequence: CAISSGEQETQYF.

This clonotype was detected many times. The gene calls are TRBV18 and TRBJ2-5, with D uncertain. This CDR3 contains 14 residues. V lost 1 base and J 5 bases, leaving 11 bases between the germline ends. Germline V gene data show CDR1 as KGHSH and CDR2 as LQKENI. CDR3 DNA: TGTGCCAGCTCACCACGTCTCGCTGAGGAGACCCAGTACTTC. Protein product: CASSPRLAEETQYF.

In this sample, this clonotype turned up many times. The rearrangement links TRBV18 to TRBJ2-7; 9 bases map to TRBD1. The J segment lost 2 bases and the V segment lost 2 bases, leaving 1 base of the junction unmatched. The CDR3 length is 14 residues. Germline values: CDR1 KGHSH, CDR2 LQKENI. Here the CDR3 reads CASSPGQGPYEQYF. The DNA of the CDR3 is TGTGCCAGCTCACCAGGACAGGGGCCCTACGAGCAGTACTTC.

Relative to its sample, this clonotype is medium-sized. This sequence joins TRBV10-3 and TRBJ2-1, with a weak D call TRBD2 (5 bases). The CDR3 is 13 residues long. V was trimmed by 2 bases and J by 5 bases, leaving 7 bases between them. Germline values: CDR1 ENHRY, CDR2 SYGVKD. The CDR3 is CAISEGGNNEQFF. The DNA for the CDR3 is TGTGCCATCAGTGAGGGAGGAAACAATGAGCAGTTCTTC.

This clonotype was counted a few times. CDR3 sequence: CASSDYGVAGGPRFF. The CDR3 DNA sequence: TGTGCCAGCAGCGATTATGGAGTAGCGGGAGGGCCGCGGTTCTTC. The chain employs TRBV7-3 and TRBJ2-1, with 11 bases fitting TRBD2. Trimming took 5 bases from V and 15 from J; bases not matched to a gene: 15. Germline CDR1 is SGHTA and CDR2 is FQGTGA. This CDR3 is built from 15 residues.

There are many counts of this clonotype. The rearrangement joins TRBV18 to TRBJ1-5, with D possibly matching TRBD1 (6 bases). Trimming left V 3 bases short and J 3 bases short, with 12 bases between. The CDR3 sequence is 15 residues long. Germline CDR1 KGHSH, CDR2 LQKENI. CDR3 protein: CASSPAGGNNQPQHF. The CDR3 region has the DNA TGTGCCAGCTCACCGGCTGGGGGCAACAATCAGCCCCAGCATTTT.